What follows describes a single T cell receptor (beta chain). As handled by the study authors: Estimates of nucleated cell counts were drawn from the amplification of reference gene primers. This table comes from immunoSEQ multiplex PCR, and its TCRdb copy is limited to in-frame clones, with some not included. V, J and clone size reflect that table, while D and trimming were determined from the DNA. The sample yields tens of thousands of clones, roughly four fifths seen once. Recruited during active infection, patients (from Seattle) were subsequently followed longitudinally. This CDR3 is 15 amino acids long. V shed 4 bases and J 4 bases; nucleotides not matched to a gene: 7. Germline assignment: CDR1 MDHEN and CDR2 SYDVKM. This specimen belongs to a study of blood T cell repertoires in COVID-19. Study in general: COVID-19 samples collected from the United States, Italy and Spain covered acute and convalescent phases. PBMCs, B-cell-depleted T cells, or T cells provided the cDNA or gDNA that made up the material.

This receptor was taken from a man aged 65 to 85 with COVID-19, enrolled during active disease. Sequences were obtained from peripheral blood. The chain recombines TRBV28 with TRBJ1-2; 9 bases line up with TRBD1. The CDR3 nucleotides are TGTGCCAGCAGTTCCCTGGGGACAGGGCTCTATGGCTACACCTTC. Translating gives CASSSLGTGLYGYTF.